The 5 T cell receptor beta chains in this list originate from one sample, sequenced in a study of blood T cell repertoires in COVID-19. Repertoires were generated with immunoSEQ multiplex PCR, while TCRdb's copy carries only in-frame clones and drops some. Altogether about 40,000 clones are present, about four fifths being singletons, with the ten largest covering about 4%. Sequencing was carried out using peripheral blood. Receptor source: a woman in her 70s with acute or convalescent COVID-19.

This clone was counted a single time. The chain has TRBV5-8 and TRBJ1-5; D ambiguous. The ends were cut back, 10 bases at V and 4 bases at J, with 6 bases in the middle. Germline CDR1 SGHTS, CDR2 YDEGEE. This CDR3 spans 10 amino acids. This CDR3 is CAGENQPQHF. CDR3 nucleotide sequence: TGTGCCGGAGAGAATCAGCCCCAGCATTTT.

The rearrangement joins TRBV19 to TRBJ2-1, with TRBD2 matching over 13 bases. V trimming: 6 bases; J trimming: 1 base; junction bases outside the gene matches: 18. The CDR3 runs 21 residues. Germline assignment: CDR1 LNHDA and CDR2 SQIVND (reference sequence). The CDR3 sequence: CASRPSDPLAGGLGSYNEQFF. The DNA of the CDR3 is TGTGCCAGTAGACCATCCGATCCACTAGCGGGAGGGCTGGGGTCCTACAATGAGCAGTTCTTC.

The CDR3 region is CASSAGTVTGELFF. The DNA for the CDR3 is TGTGCCAGCTCAGCCGGGACAGTCACCGGGGAGCTGTTTTTT. The rearrangement uses TRBV18 and TRBJ2-2; 7 bases agree with TRBD1. Germline V gene data show CDR1 as KGHSH and CDR2 as LQKENI. The V segment lost 5 bases and the J segment 4 bases; nucleotides outside the gene matches: 4. CDR3 length: 14 amino acids.

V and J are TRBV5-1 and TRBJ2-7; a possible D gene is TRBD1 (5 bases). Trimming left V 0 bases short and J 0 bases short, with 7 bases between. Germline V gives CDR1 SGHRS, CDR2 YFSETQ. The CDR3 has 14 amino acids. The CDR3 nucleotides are TGCGCCAGCAGCTTGGGACAGAACTCCTACGAGCAGTACTTC. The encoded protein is CASSLGQNSYEQYF.

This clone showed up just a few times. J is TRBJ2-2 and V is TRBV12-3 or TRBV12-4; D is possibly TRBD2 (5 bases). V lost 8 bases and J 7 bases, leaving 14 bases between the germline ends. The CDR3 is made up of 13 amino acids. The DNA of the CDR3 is TGTGCCAGCTCTACGGGAATTGGCGGGGAGCTGTTTTTT. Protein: CASSTGIGGELFF.